This TCR beta chain was identified in a study of OX40 agonist ivuxolimab in advanced cancers. For context, the study as a whole: Ivuxolimab, which targeted the costimulatory receptor OX40 (CD134), was an agonistic, fully human IgG2 monoclonal antibody. The monotherapy dose-escalation portion (N ≈ 50 patients) of the phase I ivuxolimab trial is reported in the paper. The purpose of peripheral TCRbeta sequencing was to test whether ivuxolimab changed TCR sequence diversity and led to clonal T-cell expansion. Intravenous ivuxolimab was administered to patients every 2 weeks at six dose levels: 0.01, 0.1, 0.3, 1.5, 3 and 10 mg/kg. Among the 50 to 55 dose-escalation patients, some 20 had hepatocellular carcinoma, approximately 15 melanoma, 9 renal cell carcinoma and 9 head and neck cancer. Patients were allowed to have had prior anti-PD-1, anti-PD-L1 or anti-CTLA-4 therapy, and approximately 37% of the dose-escalation patients had been treated with checkpoint inhibitors. In the dose-escalation cohort, roughly 80% of patients were male, and the mean age was about 55 years, with a range of roughly 20 to 79. Partial responses occurred in three dose-escalation patients: two with cutaneous melanoma and one with hepatocellular carcinoma. The study at large found these results: Low levels of normalized T-cell clonal expansion were also shown by some nonresponding patients. Clonal expansion of both CD4+ and CD8+ blood T cells was observed from baseline to week 6 at doses 0.1 to 3.0 mg/kg. In the 0.1-3.0 mg/kg groups, partial responders had among the lowest normalized peripheral clonal expansion, particularly in CD8+ T cells. After ivuxolimab, CD8+ T cells had more expanded clones than CD4+ T cells on average. Which antigens the clonally expanded peripheral T cells were specific for was not determined.

Reading from cysteine to phenylalanine, the CDR3 counts 17 amino acids. The sequence is cut down to CDR3 DNA, 51 bases in frame from base 1. Based on the germline V gene, the CDR1 and CDR2 sequences are MGHRA and YSYEKL. V is cut back by 2 bases and J by 2 bases, with 4 bases in the junction unmatched. Patients with autoimmune disease history or receiving systemic immunosuppression were excluded from the trial. In every dose cohort, peripheral blood was drawn for TCR sequencing at baseline, cycle 4 day 1, and cycle 7 day 1. The samples were drawn from a first-in-human, open-label, multicenter phase I dose-escalation trial of ivuxolimab. The trial enrolled adults with locally advanced or metastatic head and neck squamous cell, hepatocellular, melanoma or renal cell carcinoma. Before TCR sequencing, CD4+ and CD8+ T cells were separately sorted from peripheral blood. Comment on this clone: Its antigen is still unknown. No base quality values were provided; no much bigger clone lies one nucleotide off.

Genomic DNA was isolated from the sorted cells so that the TCRbeta CDR3 region could be sequenced. TCRbeta CDR3 regions were sequenced using the immunoSEQ Assay. The immuneACCESS repertoire file appears here via TCRdb, limited to in-frame rearrangements. These files lack a portion of the clones; in checked studies, under half of the deficit traces to unresolved V genes, and the cause of the others is not known. The sample includes fewer than 15,000 clones, with about 85% observed a single time. Around 35% of the sample goes to the ten largest clones. This clonotype originated in an adult with an advanced solid tumor such as melanoma, head and neck, liver or kidney cancer. The sequence links TRBV4-1 to TRBJ2-2, with 11 middle bases fitting TRBD2. This specimen was CD4+ or CD8+ T cells sorted from blood, taken in a trial of the OX40 agonist ivuxolimab. Here is the DNA: TGCGCCAGCAGCCAACCTAGCGGGAGGTTAAACACCGGGGAGCTGTTTTTT. The encoded protein is CASSQPSGRLNTGELFF.